This T cell receptor beta chain was captured by sequencing in a study of preoperative IRX-2 immunotherapy in early breast cancer. Treatment of the sample: preoperative locoregional IRX-2 cytokine immunotherapy. This phase Ib study tested locoregional IRX-2 cytokine immunotherapy given before surgery. Produced via immunoSEQ multiplex PCR; TCRdb's table is partial and in-frame only. Of fewer than 40,000 clones detected, roughly 91% appear once; the ten largest clones hold roughly 1.6%. Germline CDR1 is MNHGY and CDR2 is SAAAGT. V lost 8 bases and J 5 bases, leaving 18 bases between the germline ends. This CDR3 has 14 residues.

The sample here was tumor tissue, taken after IRX-2 immunotherapy. The sequence was collected from a human donor with breast cancer. The chain employs TRBV6-8 and TRBJ1-2; tentative D call: TRBD1 (6 bases). The CDR3 bases are TGTGCCAGCGGGCGAACACAGGGATTATATGGCTACACCTTC. Its translation is CASGRTQGLYGYTF.